The source of this TCR beta chain is a study of shared clonotypes between healthy human individuals. J was trimmed by 9 bases and V by 4 bases; bases with no gene match: 8. CDR3 length: 14 residues. From germline, CDR1 is LNHNV and CDR2 YYDKDF (reference sequence). The data were produced by immunoSEQ multiplex PCR, yet TCRdb's version contains in-frame clones alone and is incomplete. Of millions of clones listed, approximately 95% were seen once; the top ten hold 0.39%. The clonotype comes from a man aged 18 to 35 in good health. Some clones in this sample may be carry-over from other donors' samples. The V call is TRBV15, the J call TRBJ1-5; the match to TRBD1 covers 8 bases. Sample: naive CD4+ T cells from PBMCs. The subset here: CD45RA+ positively selected. The CDR3 region is CATSTGQGLRPQHF. In DNA form, the CDR3 reads TGTGCCACCAGCACTGGACAGGGTCTGCGGCCCCAGCATTTT.